This TCR beta chain was documented in a study of blood T cell repertoires in COVID-19. Study-wide background: PBMCs, B-cell-depleted T cells, or T cells provided the cDNA or gDNA that made up the material.

This CDR3 spans 18 amino acids. V was pared by 3 bases and J by 0 bases, with 18 bases between. Germline V gene sequence: CDR1 ENHRY, CDR2 SYGVKD. In the original processing: The assay estimated nucleated cells by amplifying reference gene primers. Sequencing used immunoSEQ multiplex PCR; TCRdb keeps in-frame clones, though not all of them. The D gene and trimming were derived from the DNA, and the V and J assignments and clone size from that table. The sample carries more than 80,000 clones, 75% to 90% recorded once. The TCR originated in a man at least 80 years old with acute or convalescent COVID-19. Sequencing used peripheral blood. The chain recombines TRBV10-3 with TRBJ1-3, with unresolved D. CDR3 coding DNA: TGTGCCATCAGTGAAGACGGGAAGAACGGAATCTCTGGAAACACCATATATTTT. Protein sequence: CAISEDGKNGISGNTIYF.